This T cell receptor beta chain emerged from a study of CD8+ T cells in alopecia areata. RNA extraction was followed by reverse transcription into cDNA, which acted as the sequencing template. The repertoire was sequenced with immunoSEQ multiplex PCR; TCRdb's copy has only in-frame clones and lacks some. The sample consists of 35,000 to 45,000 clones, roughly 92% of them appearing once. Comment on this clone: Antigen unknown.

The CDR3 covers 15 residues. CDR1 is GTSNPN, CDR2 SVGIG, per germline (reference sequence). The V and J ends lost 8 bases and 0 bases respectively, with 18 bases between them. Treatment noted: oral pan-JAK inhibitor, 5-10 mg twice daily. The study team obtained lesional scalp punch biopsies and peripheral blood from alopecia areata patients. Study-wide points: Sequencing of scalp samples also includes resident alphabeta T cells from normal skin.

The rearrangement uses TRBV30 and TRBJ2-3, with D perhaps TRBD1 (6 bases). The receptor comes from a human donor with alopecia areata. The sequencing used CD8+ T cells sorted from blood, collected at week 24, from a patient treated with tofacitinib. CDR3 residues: CARTDETYSTDTQYF. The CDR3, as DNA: TGTGCCAGGACAGACGAAACTTATAGCACAGATACGCAGTATTTT.